This TCR beta chain was observed in a study of blood T cell repertoires in COVID-19. For the study at large: The samples span acute and convalescent COVID-19 from the United States, Italy and Spain. The analysed material was cDNA or gDNA that came from T cells, B-cell-depleted T cells, or PBMCs.

In the authors' workflow: It was from reference gene primer amplification that nucleated cell counts were estimated. Method: immunoSEQ multiplex PCR; TCRdb's copy keeps in-frame clones and lacks some. That table is the source of V, J and clone size, and D and trimming were worked out from the DNA. The sample has 100,000 or so clones, about 80% seen once. Sequenced input: peripheral blood. The receptor was derived from a human donor in a cohort sampled during active COVID-19.

The CDR3 nucleotides read TGTGCCAGCAGTTTATGGGCCGCGAGCAATGAGCAGTTCTTC. As protein: CASSLWAASNEQFF. The chain employs TRBV27 and TRBJ2-1; unclear D gene. Looked up from germline, CDR1 is MNHEY and CDR2 is SMNVEV (reference sequence). This CDR3 is 14 amino acids long. Trimming took off 1 base at V and 6 bases at J, with 10 bases between the two ends.